This T cell receptor beta chain was identified in a study of shared clonotypes between healthy human individuals. Study processing details: ImmunoSEQ gave junction-only sequences without quality scores, so filtering differed. Sequenced by immunoSEQ multiplex PCR; TCRdb stores in-frame clones only, minus some. The DNA was the basis for D and trimming; V, J and clone size are from that table. The sample has millions of clones; about 92% are singletons. Study-wide results and limits: When naive CD4 clonotypes were compared across a handful of donors, around 4.6% were shared.

The naive CD8 fraction comprised CD45RO-negative cells positively selected for CCR7 and excluded terminally differentiated effector memory CD45RA+ cells. With 1 base clipped from V and 7 bases from J, the junction kept 8 bases outside the gene matches. CDR3 length: 15 residues. Germline CDR1 and CDR2: MNHEY and SMNVEV (reference sequence). Concerning this clone itself: Its antigen remains unknown.

Sequencing was carried out using naive CD8+ T cells from PBMCs. This TCR derives from a man younger than 30 in good health. Some clones in this sample may be carry-over from other donors' samples. V and J are TRBV27 and TRBJ2-7; 9 bases align to TRBD2. The CDR3 coding sequence is TGTGCCAGCAGTTTATTGCTAGCGGGAAGTAGTGAGCAGTACTTC. It translates to CASSLLLAGSSEQYF.